One and the same sample provided the 30 T cell receptor beta chains below, sequenced in a study of blood T cell repertoires in COVID-19. This table comes from immunoSEQ multiplex PCR, and its TCRdb copy is limited to in-frame clones, with some not included. The sample has 150,000 or so clones; approximately 80% are singletons. The sample was peripheral blood. Receptors were obtained from a woman aged 55-69 years with COVID-19, enrolled during active disease.

The chain recombines TRBV5-1 with TRBJ1-1, with 11 bases fitting TRBD1. The V segment lost 5 bases and the J segment 2 bases; nucleotides outside the gene matches: 8. This CDR3 is 16 amino acids long. CDR1 and CDR2 from the germline V gene are SGHRS and YFSETQ. Here the CDR3 DNA reads TGCGCCAGCAGAGAGAGGACAGGGGGCTCCAACACTGAAGCTTTCTTT. It specifies CASRERTGGSNTEAFF.

The rearrangement links TRBV10-3 to TRBJ1-2; D might be TRBD1 (6 bases). The CDR3 runs 17 residues. The V gene's germline CDR1 is ENHRY and CDR2 SYGVKD. V shed 2 bases and J shed 3 bases, with 19 bases lying between them. The CDR3 DNA follows: TGTGCCATCAGTGAGGGGGTTTCTACGCGGACAGACTATGGCTACACCTTC. This sequence encodes CAISEGVSTRTDYGYTF.

The genes are TRBV7-2 and TRBJ1-2, with 8 nucleotides matching TRBD1. Looked up from germline, CDR1 is SGHTA and CDR2 is FQGNSA. CDR3 length: 15 amino acids. J gave up 8 bases and V 6 bases, and 14 bases lay outside the gene matches. The CDR3 reads CASSPNRGIPEGYTF. The CDR3 coding sequence is TGTGCCAGCAGTCCGAACAGGGGGATCCCTGAAGGCTACACCTTC.

J is TRBJ2-1 and V is TRBV4-2; 11 bases agree with TRBD2. V gave up 1 base and J gave up 7 bases; unmatched junction bases: 9. The CDR3 spans 17 residues. The germline V gene encodes CDR1 LGHNA and CDR2 YNFKEQ. For the CDR3, the DNA is TGTGCCAGCAGCCAAGTTAGCGGGGGGGCCGGGTTGAATGAGCAGTTCTTC. This sequence encodes CASSQVSGGAGLNEQFF.

The rearrangement uses TRBV3-1 (or the pseudogene TRBV3-2) and TRBJ1-2; unclear D gene. Trimming shortened V by 1 base and J by 2 bases, and 8 bases separated the two germline ends. The CDR3 sequence is 14 residues long. Per germline, CDR1 LGHDT and CDR2 YNNKEL (reference sequence). The chain's CDR3 is CASSQVQLNYGYTF. CDR3 coding DNA: TGTGCCAGCAGCCAAGTTCAACTAAACTATGGCTACACCTTC.

This sequence joins TRBV5-1 and TRBJ1-2, with 8 bases aligning to TRBD1. Germline trimming cut 0 bases from V and 6 bases from J; bases unmatched to any gene: 4. The CDR3 has 14 amino acids. Germline V gene data show CDR1 as SGHRS and CDR2 as YFSETQ. CDR3 DNA sequence: TGCGCCAGCAGCTTGGACGGACAGGGAGATGGCTACACCTTC. Translating gives CASSLDGQGDGYTF.

This chain links TRBV5-6 with TRBJ2-3, with TRBD1 matching over 7 bases. Germline CDR1 reads SGHDT; CDR2 reads YYEEEE. The CDR3 loop spans 17 amino acids. J gave up 6 bases and V 3 bases, and 16 bases lay outside the gene matches. CDR3 in DNA: TGTGCCAGCAGCTCCTACAGGGGCGAAGGGTGGGTGGATACGCAGTATTTT. As protein: CASSSYRGEGWVDTQYF. Filled out from reference TRBV5-6 and TRBJ2-3, the complete variable domain reads DAGVTQSPTHLIKTRGQQVTLRCSPKSGHDTVSWYQQALGQGPQFIFQYYEEEERQRGNFPDRFSGHQFPNYSSELNVNALLLGDSALYLCASSSYRGEGWVDTQYFGPGTRLTVL.

The CDR3 nucleotides are TGTGCCAGCAGTTTGGACAGGGCCGGCGAAAAACTGTTTTTT. Translated: CASSLDRAGEKLFF. This sequence joins TRBV2 and TRBJ1-4; 8 positions agree with TRBD1. This CDR3 region has 14 residues. J gave up 8 bases and V 5 bases, and 7 bases lay outside the gene matches. The germline gives CDR1 SNHLY, CDR2 FYNNEI.

The rearrangement uses TRBV27 and TRBJ1-5; D ambiguous. From germline, CDR1 is MNHEY and CDR2 SMNVEV (reference sequence). The length of the CDR3 is 13 residues. Between the trimmed V and J ends, which lost 7 bases and 2 bases, there was a span of 9 bases. The DNA of the CDR3 is TGTGCCAGCAAAGCCGAGGGCAATCAGCCCCAGCATTTT. It codes for CASKAEGNQPQHF.

This clone was detected a few times. The chain links TRBV5-1 to TRBJ2-3, with 8 bases aligning to TRBD2. The CDR3 extends over 16 amino acids. V trimming: 7 bases; J trimming: 0 bases; junction bases outside the gene matches: 10. Germline values: CDR1 SGHRS, CDR2 YFSETQ. CDR3 residues: CASDPTSVGSTDTQYF. The CDR3 DNA reads as TGCGCCAGCGACCCGACTAGCGTGGGAAGCACAGATACGCAGTATTTT.

This chain links TRBV5-4 with TRBJ2-5; 7 bases line up with TRBD1. CDR1 and CDR2 from the germline V gene are SGHNT and YYREEE (reference sequence). CDR3 length equals 13 residues. The ends lost 5 bases at V and 5 bases at J; junction bases unmatched: 6. In DNA, the CDR3 is TGTGCCAGCAGAGTGACAGGGTGGGAGACCCAGTACTTC. Encoded protein: CASRVTGWETQYF.

This chain connects TRBV4-1 to TRBJ2-7; TRBD2 matches 8 bases. The CDR3 totals 14 residues. The V segment lost 6 bases and the J segment 3 bases; nucleotides outside the gene matches: 7. Looked up from germline, CDR1 is MGHRA and CDR2 is YSYEKL. DNA for the CDR3: TGCGCCAGCAGAGATCTAGCGGGCCGCTACGAGCAGTACTTC. Amino acids: CASRDLAGRYEQYF.

The chain links TRBV7-6 to TRBJ2-2; TRBD1 might be the D (6 bases). This CDR3 comprises 15 residues. Trimming stripped 5 bases from V and 1 base from J, with 11 bases between. Germline values: CDR1 SGHVS, CDR2 FNYEAQ. CDR3 in DNA: TGTGCCAGCAGCCGACGACAGGAGAACACCGGGGAGCTGTTTTTT. This encodes CASSRRQENTGELFF.

J is TRBJ1-2 and V is TRBV12-3 or TRBV12-4; D is unresolved. V was clipped by 3 bases and J by 3 bases, with 8 bases between them. The CDR3 length is 13 residues. This chain's CDR3 is CASSFASDYGYTF. The DNA of the CDR3 is TGTGCCAGCAGTTTTGCGTCTGACTATGGCTACACCTTC.

The V gene is TRBV12-5, the J gene TRBJ2-1, with 7 bases lining up with TRBD1. V trimming: 6 bases; J trimming: 4 bases; junction bases outside the gene matches: 6. CDR1 and CDR2 from the germline V gene are LGHNT and FRNRAP. The CDR3 has 14 amino acids. This chain's CDR3 is CASGPGTDYNEQFF. Written as DNA, the CDR3 is TGTGCTAGTGGGCCCGGGACAGATTACAATGAGCAGTTCTTC.

This chain connects TRBV7-2 to TRBJ1-6; D not certain. Germline V gene lookup returns CDR1 SGHTA and CDR2 FQGNSA. Trimming stripped 1 base from V and 7 bases from J, with 8 bases between. The CDR3 contains 14 residues. The CDR3, as DNA: TGTGCCAGCAGCTTAGGAGACAAGAATTCACCCCTCCACTTT. Translated: CASSLGDKNSPLHF.

The rearrangement uses TRBV5-1 and TRBJ2-1; tentative D call: TRBD2 (5 bases). The CDR3 has 11 amino acids. The ends were cut back, 4 bases at V and 6 bases at J, with 5 bases in the middle. The germline CDR1 and CDR2 sequences are SGHRS and YFSETQ. The CDR3 bases are TGCGCCAGCAGCCTAGCCAATGAGCAGTTCTTC. Translation gives CASSLANEQFF.

CDR3 DNA sequence: TGTGCCAGCAGCTTACTACGGGGTCGTCAAGAGAACACTGAAGCTTTCTTT. Translation: CASSLLRGRQENTEAFF. This rearrangement joins TRBV7-6 to TRBJ1-1; D gene uncertain. V lost 2 bases and J lost 1, with 17 bases in between. Per germline, CDR1 SGHVS and CDR2 FNYEAQ. CDR3 length: 17 residues.

This chain links TRBV3-1 (or the pseudogene TRBV3-2) with TRBJ1-3; a weak D match, TRBD1 (5 bases). Germline-derived CDR1 and CDR2 are LGHDT and YNNKEL (reference sequence). The CDR3 is 12 amino acids. V lost 1 base, J lost 8 bases, and 6 bases lay in between. The CDR3 region has the DNA TGTGCCAGCAGCCAAGTCAGGGACACCATATATTTT. It is translated as CASSQVRDTIYF.

V usage is TRBV9 and J usage is TRBJ2-3; unclear D gene. The V and J ends lost 1 base and 5 bases respectively, with 5 bases between them. Germline V gene sequence: CDR1 SGDLS, CDR2 YYNGEE. There are 12 residues in the CDR3. The DNA of the CDR3 is TGTGCCAGCAGCGTACTAGGAGATACGCAGTATTTT. This translates into CASSVLGDTQYF.

The rearrangement links TRBV10-1 to TRBJ2-1; TRBD2 agrees at 12 bases. J was trimmed by 0 bases and V by 2 bases; bases with no gene match: 5. Germline V gene lookup returns CDR1 WNHNN and CDR2 SYGVQD (reference sequence). The CDR3 totals 18 residues. In DNA form, the CDR3 reads TGCGCCAGCAGTGAGGCTCTAGCGGGAGGGAGCTCCTACAATGAGCAGTTCTTC. Translated, it gives CASSEALAGGSSYNEQFF.

The chain couples TRBV5-1 to TRBJ2-6; 7 bases match TRBD2. Germline-derived CDR1 and CDR2 are SGHRS and YFSETQ. V was pared by 3 bases and J by 4 bases, with 7 bases of the junction left unmatched. CDR3 size: 16 residues. CDR3 DNA sequence: TGCGCCAGCAGCTGGCTAGCGGTTCCCGGGGCCAACGTCCTGACTTTC. It translates to CASSWLAVPGANVLTF.

The chain recombines TRBV6-5 with TRBJ1-1; the match to TRBD1 covers 10 bases. The junction had 9 bases not matched to a gene; V was cut back by 5 bases and J by 6 bases. From germline, CDR1 is MNHEY and CDR2 SVGAGI. The CDR3 covers 15 residues. The CDR3 DNA is TGTGCCAGCAGTACCCCGACAGGGGGCATGGCTGAAGCTTTCTTT. It encodes CASSTPTGGMAEAFF.

The chain links TRBV27 to TRBJ2-7, with 9 positions matching TRBD1. Looked up from germline, CDR1 is MNHEY and CDR2 is SMNVEV (reference sequence). There are 15 residues in the CDR3. Trimming removed 2 bases from V and 4 bases from J; junction bases left unmatched: 6. For the CDR3, the DNA is TGTGCCAGCAGTTTAGGGGGGACAGGGATTTACGAGCAGTACTTC. It codes for CASSLGGTGIYEQYF.

The chain uses TRBV7-9 and TRBJ1-5; 11 bases match TRBD1. The V and J ends lost 1 base and 6 bases, in that order; junction bases with no gene match: 5. Germline CDR1 reads SEHNR; CDR2 reads FQNEAQ (reference sequence). This CDR3 spans 16 amino acids. The CDR3 is CASSLGTGGYLQPQHF. The CDR3 DNA is TGTGCCAGCAGCTTAGGGACAGGGGGCTATCTTCAGCCCCAGCATTTT.

This sequence joins TRBV19 and TRBJ2-6; 8 nucleotides line up with TRBD1. CDR1 and CDR2 (germline): LNHDA, SQIVND (reference sequence). Germline trimming cut 5 bases from V and 4 bases from J; bases unmatched to any gene: 7. The CDR3 covers 16 residues. This CDR3 reads CASSFQGAGGANVLTF. CDR3 nucleotide sequence: TGTGCCAGTAGTTTTCAGGGGGCGGGAGGGGCCAACGTCCTGACTTTC.

The chain carries TRBV24-1 and TRBJ2-5; 8 bases are a match to TRBD1. This CDR3 has 14 amino acids. J lost 6 bases, V lost 4 bases, and 6 bases had no gene match. CDR1 and CDR2 from the germline V gene are KGHDR and SFDVKD. The DNA of the CDR3 is TGTGCCACCAGTGAGCCAGGACAGGGAAAGACCCAGTACTTC. Its translation is CATSEPGQGKTQYF.

A single count supports this clone. The V and J genes are TRBV19 and TRBJ1-5, with TRBD1 as a possible D gene (6 bases). The germline V gene encodes CDR1 LNHDA and CDR2 SQIVND (reference sequence). The CDR3 has 16 residues. Trimming shortened V by 6 bases and J by 0 bases, and 15 bases separated the two germline ends. CDR3 coding DNA: TGTGCCAGTAGCACGTATACAGGGTATAGCAATCAGCCCCAGCATTTT. Encoded protein: CASSTYTGYSNQPQHF. Complete variable domain (other parts from reference TRBV19 and TRBJ1-5): DGGITQSPKYLFRKEGQNVTLSCEQNLNHDAMYWYRQDPGQGLRLIYYSQIVNDFQKGDIAEGYSVSREKKESFPLTVTSAQKNPTAFYLCASSTYTGYSNQPQHFGDGTRLSIL.

The rearrangement uses TRBV10-3 and TRBJ1-4; D gene uncertain. V was cut by 11 bases and J by 8 bases, with 12 bases left in between. CDR1 is ENHRY and CDR2 is SYGVKD in the germline V gene. This CDR3 region has 11 residues. CDR3 loop: CAVKGGEKLFF. In DNA form, the CDR3 reads TGTGCCGTAAAGGGAGGAGAAAAACTGTTTTTT.

This rearrangement joins TRBV3-1 (or the pseudogene TRBV3-2) to TRBJ2-1; 8 bases fit TRBD2. The CDR3 is 15 residues long. V shed 3 bases and J 9 bases; nucleotides not matched to a gene: 10. Germline V gives CDR1 LGHDT, CDR2 YNNKEL (reference sequence). CDR3 region: CASSQWAAGEIEQFF. The CDR3 nucleotides read TGTGCCAGCAGCCAGTGGGCAGCGGGAGAAATTGAGCAGTTCTTC.